This T cell receptor (beta chain) was captured in a study of cytomegalovirus exposure and HLA in healthy donors. Unmatched junction bases numbered 6, after V lost 2 bases and J lost 7 bases. Germline-derived CDR1 and CDR2 are MNHNS and SASEGT. CDR3 length equals 15 residues. Researchers ran the PCR with 60 Vbeta and 13 Jbeta primers. The protocol was immunoSEQ multiplex PCR, while the TCRdb copy is restricted to in-frame clones and leaves out a portion. The repertoire holds approximately 77,000 clones, with roughly two thirds as singletons. The chain has TRBV6-1 and TRBJ1-5, with 9 bases fitting TRBD1. The TCR originated in a man in his 60s in good health and CMV-seropositive. Sequenced sample: PBMCs. CDR3 bases: TGTGCCAGCAGTGAATGGGGACAGGGTGGACAGCCCCAGCATTTT. Protein: CASSEWGQGGQPQHF.